This T cell receptor beta chain is drawn from a study of blood T cell repertoires in COVID-19. Study summary: Samples came from the United States, Italy and Spain, spanning acute and convalescent COVID-19. The cDNA or gDNA used as material had been derived from T cells, B-cell-depleted T cells, or PBMCs.

Germline assignment: CDR1 SGHTA and CDR2 FQGNSA. Trimming pared 9 bases from V and 2 bases from J, leaving 16 bases between. This CDR3 comprises 14 residues. This clone was observed a single time. Original processing methods: The authors estimated nucleated cell counts from reference gene primer amplification. Clones were sequenced by immunoSEQ multiplex PCR, and TCRdb holds only the in-frame ones, with some missing. Clone size and V and J calls were adopted from that table, with D and trimming inferred from the DNA. The sample includes hundreds of thousands of clones, just over 85% of them seen just once.

Sequenced: peripheral blood. This TCR derives from a woman aged 30 to 39 with active or convalescent COVID-19. The V call is TRBV7-2, the J call TRBJ1-1; a possible D gene is TRBD1 (5 bases). The CDR3 DNA is TGTGCCAGTCGGCGGAGGAGGGGCAACACTGAAGCTTTCTTT. Amino acids: CASRRRRGNTEAFF.